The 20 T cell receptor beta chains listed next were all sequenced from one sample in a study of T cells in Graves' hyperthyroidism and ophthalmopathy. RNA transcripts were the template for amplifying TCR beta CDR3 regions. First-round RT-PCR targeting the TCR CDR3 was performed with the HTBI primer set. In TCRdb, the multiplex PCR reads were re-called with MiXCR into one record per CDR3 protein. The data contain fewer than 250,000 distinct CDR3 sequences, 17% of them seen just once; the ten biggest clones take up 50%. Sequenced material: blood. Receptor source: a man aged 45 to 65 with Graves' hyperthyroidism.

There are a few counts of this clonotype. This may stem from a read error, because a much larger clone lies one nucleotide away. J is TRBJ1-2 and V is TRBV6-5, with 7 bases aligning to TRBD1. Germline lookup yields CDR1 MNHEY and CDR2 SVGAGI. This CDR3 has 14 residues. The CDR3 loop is CASSYSDRDNGCTF. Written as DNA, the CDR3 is TGTGCCAGCAGTTACTCTGACAGGGATAATGGCTGCACCTTC.

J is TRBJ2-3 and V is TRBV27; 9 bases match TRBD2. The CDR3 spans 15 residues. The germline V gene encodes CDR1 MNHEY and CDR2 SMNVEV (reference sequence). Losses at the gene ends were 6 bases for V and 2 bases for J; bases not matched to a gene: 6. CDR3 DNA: TGTGCCAGCAGACCACTAGCGGGCCTCACAGATACGCAGTATTTT. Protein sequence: CASRPLAGLTDTQYF.

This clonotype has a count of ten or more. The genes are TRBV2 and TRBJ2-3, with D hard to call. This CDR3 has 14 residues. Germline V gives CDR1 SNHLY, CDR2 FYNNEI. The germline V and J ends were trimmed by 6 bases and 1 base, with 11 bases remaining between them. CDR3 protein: CASRVVVGTDTQYF. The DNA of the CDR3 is TGTGCCAGCAGAGTAGTGGTGGGCACAGATACGCAGTATTTT.

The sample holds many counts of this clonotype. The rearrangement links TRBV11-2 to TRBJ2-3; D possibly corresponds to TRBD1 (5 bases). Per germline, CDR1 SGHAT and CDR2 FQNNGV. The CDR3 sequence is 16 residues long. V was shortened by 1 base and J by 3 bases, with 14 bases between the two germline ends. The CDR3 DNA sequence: TGTGCCAGCAGCTTAGGATCGGCAGGGATTACAGATACGCAGTATTTT. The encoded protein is CASSLGSAGITDTQYF.

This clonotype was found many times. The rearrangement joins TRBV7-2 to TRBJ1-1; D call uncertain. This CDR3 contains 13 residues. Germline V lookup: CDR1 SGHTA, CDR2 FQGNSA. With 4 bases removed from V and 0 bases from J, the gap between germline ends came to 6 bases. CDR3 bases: TGTGCCAGCAGCTCCAGAATGAACACTGAAGCTTTCTTT. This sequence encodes CASSSRMNTEAFF.

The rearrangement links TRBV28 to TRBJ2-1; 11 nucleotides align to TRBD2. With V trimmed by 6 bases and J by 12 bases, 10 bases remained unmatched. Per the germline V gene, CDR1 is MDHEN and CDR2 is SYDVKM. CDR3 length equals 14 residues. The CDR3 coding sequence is TGTGCCAGCAGCCGACTAGCGGGATCAGTCGGGCAGTTCTTC. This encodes CASSRLAGSVGQFF.

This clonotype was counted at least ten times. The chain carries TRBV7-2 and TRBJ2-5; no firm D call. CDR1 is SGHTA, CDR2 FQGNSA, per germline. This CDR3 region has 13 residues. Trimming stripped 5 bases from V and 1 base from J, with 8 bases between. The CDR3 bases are TGTGCCAGCAGCCAGCGAGCCCAAGAGACCCAGTACTTC. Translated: CASSQRAQETQYF.

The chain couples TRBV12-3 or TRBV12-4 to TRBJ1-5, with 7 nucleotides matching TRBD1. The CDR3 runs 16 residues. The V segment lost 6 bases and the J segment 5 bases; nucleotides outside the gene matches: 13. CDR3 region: CASSPPRRQGDQPQHF. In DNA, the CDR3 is TGTGCCAGCAGCCCACCGCGGCGGCAGGGGGATCAGCCCCAGCATTTT.

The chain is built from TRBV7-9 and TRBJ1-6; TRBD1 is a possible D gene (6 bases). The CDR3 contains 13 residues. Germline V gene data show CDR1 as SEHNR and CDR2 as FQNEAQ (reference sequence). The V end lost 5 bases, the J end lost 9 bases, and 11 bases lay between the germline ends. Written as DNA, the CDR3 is TGTGCCAGCAGCCAAGAGGGGGGTTCACCCCTCCACTTT. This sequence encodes CASSQEGGSPLHF.

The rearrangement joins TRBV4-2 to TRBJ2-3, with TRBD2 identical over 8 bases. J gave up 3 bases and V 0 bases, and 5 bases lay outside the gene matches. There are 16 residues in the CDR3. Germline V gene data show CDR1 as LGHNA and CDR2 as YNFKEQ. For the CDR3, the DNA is TGTGCCAGCAGCCAAGATCTGGGACTAGATACAGATACGCAGTATTTT. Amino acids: CASSQDLGLDTDTQYF.

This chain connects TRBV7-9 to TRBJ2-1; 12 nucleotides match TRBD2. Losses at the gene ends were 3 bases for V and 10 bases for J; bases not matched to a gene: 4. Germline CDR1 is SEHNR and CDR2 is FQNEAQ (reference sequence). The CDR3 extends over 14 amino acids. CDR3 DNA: TGTGCCAGCAGCTTGACTAGCGGGAGTCAAGAGCAGTTCTTC. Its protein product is CASSLTSGSQEQFF.

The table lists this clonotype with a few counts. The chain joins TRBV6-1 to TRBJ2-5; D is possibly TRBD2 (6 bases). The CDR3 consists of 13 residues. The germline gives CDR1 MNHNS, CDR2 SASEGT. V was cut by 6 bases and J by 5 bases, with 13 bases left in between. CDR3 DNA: TGTGCCAGCAGGGAGGGCAGAGCGGAGACCCAGTACTTC. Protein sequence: CASREGRAETQYF.

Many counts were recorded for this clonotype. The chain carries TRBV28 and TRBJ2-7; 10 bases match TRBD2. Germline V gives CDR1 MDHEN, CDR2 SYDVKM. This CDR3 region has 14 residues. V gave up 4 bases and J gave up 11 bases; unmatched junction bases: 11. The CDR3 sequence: CASSSGLAKPQEYF. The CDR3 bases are TGTGCCAGCAGTTCGGGACTAGCGAAACCCCAGGAGTACTTC. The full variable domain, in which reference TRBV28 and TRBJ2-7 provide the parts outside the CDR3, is DVKVTQSSRYLVKRTGEKVFLECVQDMDHENMFWYRQDPGLGLRLIYFSYDVKMKEKGDIPEGYSVSREKKERFSLILESASTNQTSMYLCASSSGLAKPQEYFGPGTRLTVT.

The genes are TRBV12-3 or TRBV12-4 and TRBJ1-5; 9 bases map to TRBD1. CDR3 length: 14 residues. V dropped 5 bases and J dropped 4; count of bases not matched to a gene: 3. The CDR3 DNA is TGTGCCAGCAGTCGGACAGGGGTAAATCAGCCCCAGCATTTT. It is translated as CASSRTGVNQPQHF.

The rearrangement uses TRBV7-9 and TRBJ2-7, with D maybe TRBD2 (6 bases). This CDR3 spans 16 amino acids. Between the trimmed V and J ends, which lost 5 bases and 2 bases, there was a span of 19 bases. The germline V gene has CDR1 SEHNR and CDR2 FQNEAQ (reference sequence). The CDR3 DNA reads TGTGCCAGCAGCCTAGTTCAAGGCGGGGCGGCCTACGAGCAGTACTTC. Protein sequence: CASSLVQGGAAYEQYF. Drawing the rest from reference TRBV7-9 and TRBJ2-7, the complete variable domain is DTGVSQNPRHKITKRGQNVTFRCDPISEHNRLYWYRQTLGQGPEFLTYFQNEAQLEKSRLLSDRFSAERPKGSFSTLEIQRTEQGDSAMYLCASSLVQGGAAYEQYFGPGTRLTVT.

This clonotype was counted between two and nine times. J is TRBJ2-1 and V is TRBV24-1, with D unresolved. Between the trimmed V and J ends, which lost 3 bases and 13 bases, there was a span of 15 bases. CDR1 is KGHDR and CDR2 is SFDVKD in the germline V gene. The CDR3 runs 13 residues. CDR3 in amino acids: CATSDERTSNQFF. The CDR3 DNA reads TGTGCCACCAGTGATGAGAGGACGTCGAACCAGTTCTTC.

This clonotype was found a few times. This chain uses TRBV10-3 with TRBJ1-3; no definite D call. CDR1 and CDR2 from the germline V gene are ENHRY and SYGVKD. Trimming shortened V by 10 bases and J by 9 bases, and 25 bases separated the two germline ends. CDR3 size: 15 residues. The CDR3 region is CASSPLLDSSTTIYF. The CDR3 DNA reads TGTGCCAGCAGCCCACTTTTGGACTCTAGCACCACCATATATTTT.

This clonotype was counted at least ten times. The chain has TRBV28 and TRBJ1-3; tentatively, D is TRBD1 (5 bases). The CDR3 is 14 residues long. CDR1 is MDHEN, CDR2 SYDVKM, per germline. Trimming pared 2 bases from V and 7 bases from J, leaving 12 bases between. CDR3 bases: TGTGCCAGCAGTTTAACGACAGTGGGTAACACCATATATTTT. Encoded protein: CASSLTTVGNTIYF.

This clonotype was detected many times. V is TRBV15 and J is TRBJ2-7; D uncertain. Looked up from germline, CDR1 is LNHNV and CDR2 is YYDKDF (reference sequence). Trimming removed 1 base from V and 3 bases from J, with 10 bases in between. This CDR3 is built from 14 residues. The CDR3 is CATSRGVFRYEQYF. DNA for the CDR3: TGTGCCACCAGCAGAGGGGTTTTTCGCTACGAGCAGTACTTC.

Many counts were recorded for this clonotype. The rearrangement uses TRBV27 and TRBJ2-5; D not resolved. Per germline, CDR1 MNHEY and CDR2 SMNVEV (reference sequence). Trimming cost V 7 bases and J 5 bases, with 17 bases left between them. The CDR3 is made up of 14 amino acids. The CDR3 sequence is CASKIADGWETQYF. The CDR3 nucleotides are TGTGCCAGCAAGATCGCGGACGGGTGGGAGACCCAGTACTTC.